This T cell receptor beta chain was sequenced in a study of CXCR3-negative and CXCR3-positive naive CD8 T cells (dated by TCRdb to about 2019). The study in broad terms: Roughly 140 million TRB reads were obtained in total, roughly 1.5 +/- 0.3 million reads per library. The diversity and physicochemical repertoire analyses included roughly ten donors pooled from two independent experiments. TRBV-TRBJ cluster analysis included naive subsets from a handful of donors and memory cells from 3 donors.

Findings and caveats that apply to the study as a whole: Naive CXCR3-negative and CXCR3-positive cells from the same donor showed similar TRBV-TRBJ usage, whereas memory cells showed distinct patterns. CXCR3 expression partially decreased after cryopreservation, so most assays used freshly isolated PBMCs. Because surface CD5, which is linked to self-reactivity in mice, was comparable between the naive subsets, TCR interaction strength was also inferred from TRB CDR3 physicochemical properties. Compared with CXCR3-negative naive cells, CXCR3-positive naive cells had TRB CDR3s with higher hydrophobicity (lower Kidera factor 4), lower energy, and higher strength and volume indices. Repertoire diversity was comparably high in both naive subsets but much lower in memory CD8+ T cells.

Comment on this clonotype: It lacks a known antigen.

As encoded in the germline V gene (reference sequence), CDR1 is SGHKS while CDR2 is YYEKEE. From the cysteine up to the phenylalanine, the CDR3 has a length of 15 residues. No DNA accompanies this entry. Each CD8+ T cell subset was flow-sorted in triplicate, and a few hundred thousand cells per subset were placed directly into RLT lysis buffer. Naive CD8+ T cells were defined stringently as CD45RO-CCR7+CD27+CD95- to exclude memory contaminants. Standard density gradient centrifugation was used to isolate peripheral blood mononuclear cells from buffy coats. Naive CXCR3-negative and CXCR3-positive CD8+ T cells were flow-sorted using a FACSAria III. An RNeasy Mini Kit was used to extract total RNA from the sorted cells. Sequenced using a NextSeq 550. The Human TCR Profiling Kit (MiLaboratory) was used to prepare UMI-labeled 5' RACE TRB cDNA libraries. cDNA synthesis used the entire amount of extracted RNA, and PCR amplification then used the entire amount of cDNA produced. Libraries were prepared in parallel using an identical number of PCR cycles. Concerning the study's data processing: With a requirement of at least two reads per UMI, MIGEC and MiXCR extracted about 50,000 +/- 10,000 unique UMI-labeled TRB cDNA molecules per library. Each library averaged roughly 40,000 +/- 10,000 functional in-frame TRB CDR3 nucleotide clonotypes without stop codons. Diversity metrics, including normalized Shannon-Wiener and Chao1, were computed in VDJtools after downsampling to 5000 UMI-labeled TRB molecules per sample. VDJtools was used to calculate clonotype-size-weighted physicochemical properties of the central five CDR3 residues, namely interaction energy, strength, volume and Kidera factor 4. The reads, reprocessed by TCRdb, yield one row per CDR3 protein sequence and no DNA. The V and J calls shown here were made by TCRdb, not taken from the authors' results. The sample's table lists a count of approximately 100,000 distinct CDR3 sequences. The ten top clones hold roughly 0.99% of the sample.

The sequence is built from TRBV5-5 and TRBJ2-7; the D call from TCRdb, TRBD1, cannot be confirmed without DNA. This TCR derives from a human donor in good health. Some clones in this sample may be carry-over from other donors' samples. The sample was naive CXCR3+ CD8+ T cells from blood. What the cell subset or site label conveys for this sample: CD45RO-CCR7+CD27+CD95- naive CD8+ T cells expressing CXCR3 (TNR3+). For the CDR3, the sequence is CASSTSGELSYEQYF.